What follows is one T cell receptor beta chain and its context. This sample is drawn from a study of identifying expanded T cells in peripheral blood. V trimming: 4 bases; J trimming: 4 bases; junction bases outside the gene matches: 5. This CDR3 contains 14 residues. Looked up from germline, CDR1 is SGHRS and CDR2 is YFSETQ. Method: immunoSEQ multiplex PCR; TCRdb's copy keeps in-frame clones and lacks some. Of tens of thousands of clones listed, approximately 91% are singletons. The specimen was blood. This sequence was found in a person aged 18-69 years in good health. The J gene is TRBJ2-1, the V gene TRBV5-1; TRBD2 agrees at 7 bases. As DNA, the CDR3 is TGCGCCAGCAGCCCGCAGCGGGATTACAATGAGCAGTTCTTC. Translation gives CASSPQRDYNEQFF.